These T cell receptor beta chains were read from a single sample in a study of blood T cell repertoires in COVID-19. Assay used: immunoSEQ multiplex PCR; TCRdb lists only in-frame clones, some missing. The sample holds 400,000 or so clones, roughly 90% seen once. Sequencing was performed on peripheral blood. The receptors stem from a man aged 18 to 29 with COVID-19, enrolled during active disease. The CDR3 runs from the conserved cysteine through the conserved F or W. Fields, in order: D gene, J gene, V gene, clone size, CDR3 protein, CDR3 DNA. The D gene is left open where the match is weak. Rows may omit the clone size; those that give it use once, few, many or a size class.

TRBD1,TRBJ2-1,TRBV5-4,.,CASSQKGAKFF,TGTGCCAGCAGCCAGAAGGGGGCGAAGTTCTTC
TRBD2,TRBJ2-1,TRBV28,.,CASSPLGLAAYNEQFF,TGTGCCAGCAGTCCCCTCGGACTAGCGGCCTACAATGAGCAGTTCTTC
.,TRBJ1-2,TRBV5-1,.,CASSLGPQGGYTF,TGCGCCAGCAGCTTGGGACCGCAGGGGGGCTACACCTTC
.,TRBJ1-5,TRBV19,.,CASTRTPDQPQHF,TGTGCCAGTACCCGGACACCCGATCAGCCCCAGCATTTT
.,TRBJ1-1,TRBV10-3,.,CATGWGGEAFF,TGTGCCACGGGTTGGGGAGGTGAAGCTTTCTTT
.,TRBJ2-7,TRBV19,.,CASSNRALIYEQYF,TGTGCCAGTAGTAACAGGGCTCTCATCTACGAGCAGTACTTC
.,TRBJ2-7,TRBV2,once,CASSEFGRGPYEQYF,TGTGCCAGCAGTGAATTCGGGAGAGGCCCCTACGAGCAGTACTTC
TRBD1,TRBJ2-7,TRBV6-5,.,CASSSTGTAFYEQYF,TGTGCCAGCAGTAGCACCGGGACAGCTTTTTACGAGCAGTACTTC
TRBD2,TRBJ2-7,TRBV9,few,CASSPGLAGGWEQYF,TGTGCCAGCAGCCCCGGACTAGCGGGGGGCTGGGAGCAGTACTTC
.,TRBJ2-2,TRBV7-8,.,CASSLALAGAGELFF,TGTGCCAGCAGCTTAGCGCTGGCAGGGGCCGGGGAGCTGTTTTTT
TRBD2,TRBJ2-3,TRBV27,.,CASSPGLAASGYGIQYF,TGTGCCAGCAGTCCGGGACTAGCGGCCTCCGGATATGGTATACAGTATTTT
.,TRBJ2-3,TRBV2,.,CASSELSGGAPDTQYF,TGTGCCAGCAGTGAATTGAGTGGGGGGGCCCCAGATACGCAGTATTTT
TRBD1,TRBJ2-7,TRBV6-6,.,CASRQGQNSYEQYF,TGTGCCAGCAGACAGGGACAGAACTCCTACGAGCAGTACTTC
TRBD1,TRBJ2-7,TRBV19,.,CASSIVAFGTAYQEQYF,TGTGCCAGTAGTATAGTTGCCTTCGGGACAGCGTATCAGGAGCAGTACTTC
.,TRBJ1-6,TRBV12-3/TRBV12-4,.,CASSFGVRSPLHF,TGTGCCAGCAGCTTCGGGGTAAGGTCACCCCTCCACTTT
TRBD2,TRBJ2-1,TRBV11-3,.,CASSEGLAGGQGQFF,TGTGCCAGCAGCGAAGGACTAGCGGGGGGGCAGGGGCAGTTCTTC
.,TRBJ2-1,TRBV2,once,CASSTGISSYNEQFF,TGTGCCAGCTCTACAGGGATAAGCTCCTACAATGAGCAGTTCTTC
.,TRBJ1-6,TRBV6-5,.,CASSQGRVRSPLHF,TGTGCCAGCAGCCAGGGCAGGGTACGATCACCCCTCCACTTT
TRBD2,TRBJ2-7,TRBV20-1,.,CSASGGGGRSYEQYF,TGCAGTGCTAGTGGTGGCGGGGGGCGCTCCTACGAGCAGTACTTC
TRBD1,TRBJ2-1,TRBV5-1,once,CASSDRPTGGTYNEQFF,TGCGCCAGCAGCGACCGACCTACAGGGGGTACCTACAATGAGCAGTTCTTC
.,TRBJ2-7,TRBV5-5,.,CASSDSYSYEQYF,TGTGCCAGCAGCGACAGTTACTCCTACGAGCAGTACTTC
TRBD2,TRBJ2-7,TRBV5-4,few,CASSLRASGSYEQYF,TGTGCCAGCAGCTTGCGGGCTAGCGGATCCTACGAGCAGTACTTC
.,TRBJ2-2,TRBV2,.,CASSLGTPGELFF,TGTGCCAGCAGTCTCGGGACACCCGGGGAGCTGTTTTTT
TRBD1,TRBJ1-2,TRBV2,.,CASSDRGRAGYTF,TGTGCCAGCAGTGACAGGGGGCGGGCTGGCTACACCTTC
TRBD1,TRBJ1-6,TRBV6-5,.,CASRMDRNSPLHF,TGTGCCAGCAGGATGGACAGGAATTCACCCCTCCACTTT
TRBD2,TRBJ2-7,TRBV30,.,CAYSQGLAGREQYF,TGTGCCTACTCCCAGGGACTAGCGGGTCGGGAGCAGTACTTC
TRBD2,TRBJ2-5,TRBV11-2,.,CASSLDRGGRTQYF,TGTGCCAGCAGCTTAGATCGGGGGGGCCGGACCCAGTACTTC
.,TRBJ2-1,TRBV30,.,CAWSVATTGFF,TGTGCCTGGAGTGTAGCGACCACAGGGTTCTTC
TRBD1,TRBJ2-2,TRBV3-1/TRBV3-2,once,CASSQAGQGALRELFF,TGTGCCAGCAGCCAGGCGGGACAGGGGGCTTTAAGGGAGCTGTTTTTT
.,TRBJ1-2,TRBV6-6,.,CASSYTDGGYGYTF,TGTGCCAGCAGTTACACAGACGGGGGCTATGGCTACACCTTC
TRBD2,TRBJ2-7,TRBV28,once,CASSRGGTYEQYF,TGTGCCAGCAGTCGCGGGGGGACCTACGAGCAGTACTTC
TRBD2,TRBJ2-5,TRBV6-5,.,CASSYSGVEETQYF,TGTGCCAGCAGTTATAGCGGGGTGGAAGAGACCCAGTACTTC
TRBD2,TRBJ2-6,TRBV5-1,.,CASSTGGSGANVLTF,TGCGCCAGCAGCACCGGGGGGTCTGGGGCCAACGTCCTGACTTTC
TRBD2,TRBJ2-7,TRBV3-1/TRBV3-2,.,CASSRRVTSGGETSLTRYEQYF,TGTGCCAGCAGTCGGAGGGTGACTAGCGGGGGGGAAACCTCCTTAACGAGATACGAGCAGTACTTC
TRBD1,TRBJ1-4,TRBV7-9,.,CASSSKGGTNEKLFF,TGTGCCAGCAGCTCCAAAGGGGGCACTAATGAAAAACTGTTTTTT
TRBD1,TRBJ1-5,TRBV7-9,.,CASSLGDRGGGFNQPQHF,TGTGCCAGCAGCTTAGGCGACAGGGGAGGGGGGTTCAATCAGCCCCAGCATTTT
TRBD1,TRBJ2-1,TRBV14,.,CASSRTTGGAYNEQFF,TGTGCCAGCAGTCGCACGACAGGGGGCGCCTACAATGAGCAGTTCTTC
.,TRBJ1-1,TRBV29-1,.,CSVRGRAGTEAFF,TGCAGCGTTCGTGGCAGGGCTGGCACTGAAGCTTTCTTT
.,TRBJ1-5,TRBV2,.,CASSAGGSNQPQHF,TGTGCCAGCAGTGCGGGGGGGAGCAATCAGCCCCAGCATTTT
.,TRBJ1-2,TRBV7-9,.,CASSGNRDLYLYGYTF,TGTGCCAGCAGCGGGAACAGGGACCTCTACCTATATGGCTACACCTTC
TRBD1,TRBJ1-1,TRBV27,.,CASSWTGGNTEAFF,TGTGCCAGCAGTTGGACAGGGGGTAACACTGAAGCTTTCTTT
.,TRBJ2-2,TRBV9,.,CASSPPSGGTGELFF,TGTGCCAGCAGCCCTCCCTCAGGGGGGACCGGGGAGCTGTTTTTT
.,TRBJ2-5,TRBV5-1,.,CASSLSYQETQYF,TGCGCCAGCAGCTTGTCCTACCAAGAGACCCAGTACTTC
TRBD2,TRBJ2-3,TRBV29-1,.,CSGAGARDTQYF,TGCAGCGGGGCGGGAGCACGAGATACGCAGTATTTT
TRBD1,TRBJ1-5,TRBV28,.,CASSLKASGTGGRNQPQHF,TGTGCCAGCAGTCTAAAAGCTTCCGGGACAGGGGGGCGCAATCAGCCCCAGCATTTT
TRBD2,TRBJ2-5,TRBV3-1/TRBV3-2,once,CASSPRRSGGRETQYF,TGTGCCAGCAGCCCTCGAAGGAGCGGGGGGCGGGAGACCCAGTACTTC
TRBD2,TRBJ2-3,TRBV6-6,.,CASRDSGGTDTQYF,TGTGCCAGCAGAGATAGCGGGGGGACAGATACGCAGTATTTT
.,TRBJ1-3,TRBV7-9,.,CASSLGQSGNTIYF,TGTGCCAGCAGCTTGGGACAATCTGGAAACACCATATATTTT